This TCR beta chain was recorded in a study of vaccination effects on CD4 cells after COVID-19. Findings of the study overall: Few convalescent patients, and no early post-infection timepoints, were available to the study. Whether induced by infection or by vaccine, clones showed marked clonal contraction late after vaccination.

The V end was cut by 0 bases, the J end by 3 bases, with 7 bases between. Germline assignment: CDR1 SGHNT and CDR2 YYREEE (reference sequence). The CDR3 loop spans 14 amino acids. Worth noting for this clone: The antigen is undetermined.

Before sequencing, viral peptide pools were used by the ViraFEST assay to expand antigen-specific CD4+ T cells. Investigators separated out CD4+ T cells once about eleven days of culture had passed. None of the vaccinated had previously contracted SARS-CoV-2, and their nucleocapsid antibodies tested negative. The table came from immunoSEQ multiplex PCR; TCRdb's copy has only in-frame clones and leaves some out. Here the sample spans 23,000 or so clones, about three quarters being singletons. V and J are TRBV5-4 and TRBJ2-4, with D maybe TRBD2 (5 bases). The clonotype comes from a human donor who received a COVID-19 vaccine. The sample consisted of CD4+ T cells from PBMCs cultured with HCoV-229E spike peptides, taken before COVID-19 vaccination. Written as DNA, the CDR3 is TGTGCCAGCAGCTTGGACGGACTCAAAAACATTCAGTACTTC. Translation: CASSLDGLKNIQYF.